This T cell receptor (beta chain) stems from a study of human T cells and chemical hapten exposure. Across the study: 2% DPC applied to a 2 cm by 2 cm arm area sensitized donors.

This sample's time point: patch test 1, 2 weeks after DPC sensitization. Treatment specified: therapeutic diphenylcyclopropenone sensitization with weekly scalp DPC. TCRdb passed the RACE reads through MiXCR, listing each CDR3 protein once. The table shows 180,000 or so distinct CDR3 sequences, with more than 14% occurring only once. The V end lost 11 bases, the J end lost 4 bases, and 13 bases lay between the germline ends. The CDR3 has 12 amino acids. Germline V CDR1 and CDR2: ENHRY, SYGVKD. In the case of this clonotype: What it binds is not known.

Study conclusions and caveats: The presence of alopecia in the donors means their immune response may differ from healthy people's.

The receptor was derived from a woman in her 30s with alopecia areata. Some clones in this sample may be carry-over from other donors' samples. The specimen comprised whole blood, sampled in connection with sensitization to the hapten diphenylcyclopropenone (DPC). The chain joins TRBV10-3 to TRBJ2-3; the D is unclear. CDR3 protein: CAVSPSADTQYF. The DNA of the CDR3 is TGTGCCGTAAGCCCGTCGGCAGATACGCAGTATTTT.